This T cell receptor (beta chain) is drawn from a study of cytotoxic CD8 clonotypes in ibrutinib-treated CLL. Produced via immunoSEQ multiplex PCR; TCRdb's table is partial and in-frame only. This table has 200,000 to 250,000 clones, around 75% appearing once. V dropped 7 bases and J dropped 5; count of bases not matched to a gene: 7. The CDR3 sequence is 13 residues long. Looked up from germline, CDR1 is GTSNPN and CDR2 is SVGIG (reference sequence). The chain combines TRBV30 with TRBJ2-2; 7 bases align to TRBD1. Material: PBMCs, obtained after 12 months of ibrutinib treatment. This clonotype was obtained from a human donor with chronic lymphocytic leukemia. The CDR3 coding sequence is TGTGCCTACCGGGACAGAGGAACCGGGGAGCTGTTTTTT. It yields the protein CAYRDRGTGELFF.